This T cell receptor beta chain comes out of a study of T cell responses to AZD1222 COVID-19 vaccine (dated by TCRdb to the early 2020s). Some background on the complete study: TCR sequencing was performed for 230 to 250 trial participants, of whom about 200 were given two doses of AZD1222 and around 25 were given two doses of MenACWY control vaccine. Trial participants were enrolled by age into 18-55, 56-69 and 70-plus year subgroups, with about 150, 28 and 57 TCR-sequenced participants respectively. Study-level results and caveats: In the small 56-69-year group, the increase in depth fell short of significance, most likely because of low power. Conclusions about previously exposed vaccinees are limited, since just five or six AZD1222 recipients were seropositive for SARS-CoV-2 at baseline. Most participants were white British and females outnumbered males, and the authors suggested that clonal diversity may have been underestimated. Because no day 14 peak-response samples were available, repertoires were characterized only after the peak T cell response. Reportedly, close to half of the unique spike-specific TCRs recognized epitopes lying outside the regions that are mutated in the B.1.351 and B.1.1.7 variants. After two AZD1222 doses, spike-specific TCR breadth and depth were significantly higher than at day 0 and than in MenACWY recipients. Vaccine-associated CD4 TCRs spanned the whole spike protein, with dominant responses in regions 160-218 and 743-854.

The CDR3 regions of human TCRbeta chains were analyzed by immunosequencing. Processing in the source paper ran as follows. Repertoire TCRs were matched against a reference library of SARS-CoV-2-specific TCRs generated with the MIRA antigen-specificity platform. Breadth was defined as the fraction of unique TCRs that were SARS-CoV-2-associated. Depth was defined as the fraction of total T cells that were SARS-CoV-2-associated. Each spike-specific TCR was assigned to its reactive spike region and to a CD4 or CD8 class using the MIRA data. Log10-transformed breadth and depth values were compared by one-way ANOVA with Sidak's multiple comparisons tests. This is the immuneACCESS table as TCRdb keeps it, with only in-frame sequences that have V and J called. A part of the clones is gone; compared with another copy, unresolved V genes explain less than half, and the rest is unexplained. That table furnishes V, J and clone size, whereas the DNA furnished D and trimming. For this sample the table gives 200,000 to 250,000 clones, of which approximately 94% were detected only once. Jointly, the top ten make up around 1.7% of the sample.

The sample's time point label is to be understood as: about 28 days (+/-7) after the second vaccine dose. The treatment or condition label here, explained by the study, means: meningococcal conjugate vaccine given as trial control. Samples from vaccinated people were obtained from the UK trials COV001 and COV002, which included a single-blind randomized controlled phase 2/3 trial of AZD1222 (ChAdOx1 nCoV-19) in healthy adults. Trial participant PBMC samples were collected at day 0 and day 28 after the second dose for TCRbeta chain sequencing. CDR1 and CDR2 are read off the germline V gene as MNHEY and SVGEGT. V has 5 bases trimmed and J has 1 base trimmed; junction bases matching no gene number 9. The CDR3 measures 16 amino acids from cysteine to phenylalanine. Only the CDR3 DNA is retained, 48 bases long and in frame from the first base. On this clone: It lacks a known antigen. It has no much larger one-base neighbor in the sample; base qualities were not kept.

This receptor was taken from an adult who received the MenACWY meningococcal vaccine as a control. Sample: peripheral blood, taken 28 days after the second dose of the MenACWY control vaccine. The chain is encoded by TRBV6-2 or TRBV6-3 joined to TRBJ1-1; TRBD1 lines up with 8 middle nucleotides. CDR3 sequence: CASSQQQGTGNTEAFF. The nucleotides are TGTGCCAGCAGTCAACAACAGGGGACAGGGAACACTGAAGCTTTCTTT.